Following are 8 T cell receptor beta chains from one sample sequenced in a study of cytomegalovirus exposure and HLA in healthy donors. The PCR was carried out with 60 Vbeta primers and 13 Jbeta primers. Here immunoSEQ multiplex PCR was the method, and the copy in TCRdb shows in-frame clones only, minus some. The data contain fewer than 200,000 clones, around 68% of them singletons. Input material: PBMCs. These receptor sequences come from a girl between 5 and 17 years old in good health and CMV-seronegative.

This clone was seen a single time. The chain employs TRBV27 and TRBJ2-1; the D gene is possibly TRBD2 (6 bases). Germline V gives CDR1 MNHEY, CDR2 SMNVEV (reference sequence). V shed 6 bases and J shed 8 bases, with 8 bases lying between them. This CDR3 is 11 amino acids long. The CDR3 loop reads CASSPGDEQFF. CDR3 DNA sequence: TGTGCCAGCAGCCCGGGGGATGAGCAGTTCTTC.

The chain joins TRBV5-1 to TRBJ1-2; D may be TRBD1 (5 bases). The CDR3 loop spans 15 amino acids. V shed 6 bases and J shed 2 bases, with 17 bases lying between them. Germline CDR1 SGHRS, CDR2 YFSETQ. CDR3 nucleotide sequence: TGCGCCAGCACAGTAGACAGTTCTTTCAACTATGGCTACACCTTC. Protein: CASTVDSSFNYGYTF.

This rearrangement joins TRBV2 to TRBJ1-6; maybe TRBD1 (5 bases). The CDR3 covers 13 residues. V lost 6 bases and J 9 bases, leaving 12 bases between the germline ends. The germline CDR1 and CDR2 sequences are SNHLY and FYNNEI. CDR3 loop: CASRWVGGSPLHF. In DNA form, the CDR3 reads TGTGCCAGCAGGTGGGTGGGGGGTTCACCCCTCCACTTT.

The chain has TRBV6-1 and TRBJ2-1, with D perhaps matching TRBD1 (6 bases). This CDR3 comprises 14 residues. V lost 6 bases and J lost 6, with 15 bases in between. Germline CDR1 and CDR2: MNHNS and SASEGT. The CDR3 DNA reads as TGTGCCAGCAGCCACACCGGGACAAGCAATGAGCAGTTCTTC. Amino acid sequence: CASSHTGTSNEQFF.

This sequence joins TRBV30 and TRBJ1-5; 8 nucleotides align to TRBD1. The CDR3 has 14 amino acids. Germline trimming cut 3 bases from V and 7 bases from J; bases unmatched to any gene: 8. The germline CDR1 and CDR2 sequences are GTSNPN and SVGIG (reference sequence). The CDR3 region is CAWRETGGGQPQHF. The CDR3 region has the DNA TGTGCCTGGAGGGAAACAGGGGGAGGGCAGCCCCAGCATTTT.

CDR3 coding DNA: TGTGCCAGCAGTACAACGACAGGGACCGAGCAGTACTTC. Translated, it gives CASSTTTGTEQYF. This chain links TRBV25-1 with TRBJ2-7; 7 bases align to TRBD1. This CDR3 contains 13 residues. Germline CDR1 and CDR2: MGHDK and SYGVNS. With 5 bases clipped from V and 6 bases from J, the junction kept 7 bases outside the gene matches.

V gene TRBV6-1 combines with J gene TRBJ1-5; D is perhaps TRBD1 (5 bases). The CDR3 sequence is 16 residues long. Germline V gene lookup returns CDR1 MNHNS and CDR2 SASEGT. V dropped 3 bases and J dropped 2 bases, with 14 bases sitting between them. CDR3 DNA: TGTGCCAGCAGTGACCTCCAGGGTGCGGGCAATCAGCCCCAGCATTTT. Translating it yields CASSDLQGAGNQPQHF.

The chain uses TRBV11-2 and TRBJ1-1; no reliable D call. Trimming took off 5 bases at V and 6 bases at J, with 19 bases between the two ends. The CDR3 sequence is 15 residues long. Germline loops: CDR1 SGHAT, CDR2 FQNNGV. CDR3 sequence reads: CASSDPRLLGSEAFF. CDR3 nucleotide sequence: TGTGCCAGCAGCGACCCACGATTACTAGGGTCTGAAGCTTTCTTT.